This paragraph reports one T cell receptor (beta chain). The CDR3 is 15 amino acids. Losses at the gene ends were 1 base for V and 6 bases for J; bases not matched to a gene: 6. Germline V gives CDR1 SGDLS, CDR2 YYNGEE. TCRdb used MiXCR to reprocess the 5' RACE reads, holding one entry per CDR3 protein. The sample shows approximately 110,000 distinct CDR3 sequences, around 7.4% of them seen only once. The sample originates from a study of T cells after yellow fever vaccination. The chain is built from TRBV9 and TRBJ2-1, with 8 bases fitting TRBD1. The starting material was CD4+ T cells sorted from PBMCs, obtained about 10 days after the first yellow fever vaccination. The sequence was obtained from a man between 18 and 35 years old who received the YFV17D yellow fever vaccine. In nucleotides, the CDR3 is TGTGCCAGCAGCGTATCCCCACAGGGGGGCAATGAGCAGTTCTTC. Translating it yields CASSVSPQGGNEQFF.